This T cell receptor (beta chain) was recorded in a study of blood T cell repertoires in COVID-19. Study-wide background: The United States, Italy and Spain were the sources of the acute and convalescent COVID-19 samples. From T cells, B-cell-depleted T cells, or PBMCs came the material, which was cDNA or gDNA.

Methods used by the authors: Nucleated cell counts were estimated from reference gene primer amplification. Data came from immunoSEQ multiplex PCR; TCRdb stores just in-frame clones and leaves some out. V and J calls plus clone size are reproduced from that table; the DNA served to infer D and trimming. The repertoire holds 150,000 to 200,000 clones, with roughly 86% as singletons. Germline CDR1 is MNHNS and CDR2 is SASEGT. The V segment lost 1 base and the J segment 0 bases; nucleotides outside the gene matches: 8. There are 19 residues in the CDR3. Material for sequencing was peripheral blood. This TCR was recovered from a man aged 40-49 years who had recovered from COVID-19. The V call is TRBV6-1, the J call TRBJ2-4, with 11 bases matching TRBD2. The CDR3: CASSEEPSGGRIAKNIQYF. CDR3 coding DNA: TGTGCCAGCAGTGAAGAACCTAGCGGGGGGCGAATAGCCAAAAACATTCAGTACTTC.